The clone carrying this TCR beta chain was recorded at least ten times. The investigators amplified TCR beta CDR3 regions from RNA transcripts. Researchers ran a first-round RT-PCR on the TCR CDR3 using the HTBI primer set. TCRdb called the multiplex PCR reads again in MiXCR, with one record for every CDR3 protein. Of fewer than 500,000 distinct CDR3 sequences listed, around 15% are singletons. The data were taken from a study of T cells in Graves' hyperthyroidism and ophthalmopathy. Germline assignment: CDR1 SQVTM and CDR2 ANQGSEA. Trimming shortened V by 4 bases and J by 1 base, and 11 bases separated the two germline ends. This CDR3 region has 15 residues.

The chain uses TRBV29-1 and TRBJ2-6; D possibly corresponds to TRBD2 (6 bases). Specimen: blood. The receptor comes from a woman aged 25 to 39 with Graves' ophthalmopathy. CDR3 loop: CSVAGDESGANVLTF. The CDR3 region has the DNA TGCAGCGTTGCGGGGGACGAATCTGGGGCCAACGTCCTGACTTTC.